Shown below are 8 T cell receptor beta chains from a single sample sequenced in a study of CD8+ T cells in alopecia areata. Sequencing used cDNA as its template, made by extracting RNA and reverse transcribing it. Clones were sequenced by immunoSEQ multiplex PCR, and TCRdb holds only the in-frame ones, with some missing. This table has about 120,000 clones, more than 40% appearing once. Sample: CD8+ T cells sorted from blood, taken at week 0. These receptors were collected from a human donor with alopecia areata.

Regarding this clone: A far larger clone lies a single base away; this is likely a read error. Different DNA sequences within this sample yield the same CDR3. The chain couples TRBV4-1 to TRBJ2-7, with D tentatively TRBD1 (5 bases). The CDR3 is 16 amino acids. Germline assignment: CDR1 MGHRA and CDR2 YSYEKL. V lost 4 bases and J 0 bases, leaving 16 bases between the germline ends. The CDR3 region is CASSPWGGDTSYEQYF. The CDR3, as DNA: TGCGCCAGCAGCCCCTGGGGCGGTGATACCTCCTACGAGCAGTACTTC.

The J gene is TRBJ2-7, the V gene TRBV15; the D gene is possibly TRBD2 (6 bases). Trimming pared 5 bases from V and 3 bases from J, leaving 20 bases between. CDR3 length: 16 residues. CDR1 is LNHNV, CDR2 YYDKDF, per germline (reference sequence). CDR3 DNA: TGTGCCACCAGCGGAGGGGTTGGGTTTGTGGGCTACGAGCAGTACTTC. It codes for CATSGGVGFVGYEQYF.

The chain has TRBV4-1 and TRBJ2-7, with 8 bases lining up with TRBD2. Per germline, CDR1 MGHRA and CDR2 YSYEKL. Unmatched junction bases numbered 6, after V lost 1 base and J lost 4 bases. The CDR3 has 15 residues. CDR3: CASSQGETSGYEQYF. For the CDR3, the DNA is TGCGCCAGCAGCCAAGGGGAAACTAGCGGTTACGAGCAGTACTTC.

The chain employs TRBV4-2 and TRBJ2-2; maybe TRBD2 (5 bases). V gave up 5 bases and J gave up 0 bases, with 13 bases separating them. Germline lookup yields CDR1 LGHNA and CDR2 YNFKEQ. This CDR3 has 16 residues. CDR3 amino acids: CASSANREPNTGELFF. In DNA, the CDR3 is TGTGCCAGCAGCGCCAATAGGGAGCCGAACACCGGGGAGCTGTTTTTT.

The chain links TRBV29-1 to TRBJ2-7; the D is unclear. Germline assignment: CDR1 SQVTM and CDR2 ANQGSEA. This CDR3 region has 12 residues. With 8 bases removed from V and 2 bases from J, the gap between germline ends came to 13 bases. CDR3 protein: CSILGRTYEQYF. In nucleotides, the CDR3 is TGCAGCATTCTTGGGCGGACCTACGAGCAGTACTTC.

Details on this clone: Other DNA variants within this sample encode the same CDR3. V and J are TRBV7-9 and TRBJ2-7, with D perhaps being TRBD1 or TRBD2 (5 bases each). This CDR3 has 13 amino acids. Trimming cost V 5 bases and J 3 bases, with 11 bases left between them. Germline V CDR1 and CDR2: SEHNR, FQNEAQ (reference sequence). CDR3 amino acids: CASSPGPNYEQYF. CDR3 bases: TGTGCCAGCAGCCCGGGGCCCAACTACGAGCAGTACTTC.

The chain combines TRBV30 with TRBJ2-3; a possible D gene is TRBD1 (6 bases). In germline, CDR1 is GTSNPN, CDR2 SVGIG (reference sequence). The CDR3 runs 15 residues. V dropped 8 bases and J dropped 3 bases, with 21 bases sitting between them. CDR3 residues: CARYTGLRGTDTQYF. The CDR3 DNA reads TGTGCCAGATACACAGGGCTCCGAGGGACAGATACGCAGTATTTT.

The genes are TRBV6-5 and TRBJ1-1; the D is unclear. The germline V gene encodes CDR1 MNHEY and CDR2 SVGAGI. The CDR3 is 13 amino acids. V lost 1 base, J lost 8 bases, and 11 bases lay in between. The CDR3 bases are TGTGCCAGCAGTTACTATATTGGCGGGGAAGCTTTCTTT. Amino acids: CASSYYIGGEAFF.